These 8 T cell receptor beta chains came from one sample sequenced in a study of cytomegalovirus exposure and HLA in healthy donors. Primers: 60 Vbeta forward and 13 Jbeta reverse. Clones were read by immunoSEQ multiplex PCR, and TCRdb kept only the in-frame ones, dropping some. The table shows around 190,000 clones, with 78% occurring only once. Sequencing input: PBMCs. The receptors come from a female donor in good health and CMV-seronegative.

The chain combines TRBV27 with TRBJ2-7; D is possibly TRBD1 (5 bases). The CDR3 contains 15 residues. Trimming cost V 0 bases and J 4 bases, with 13 bases left between them. Germline V gene lookup returns CDR1 MNHEY and CDR2 SMNVEV (reference sequence). CDR3 bases: TGTGCCAGCAGTTTATCAAGCAGGGTAGGTTACGAGCAGTACTTC. Translating gives CASSLSSRVGYEQYF.

The chain joins TRBV4-3 to TRBJ2-1; 9 nucleotides agree with TRBD1. This CDR3 has 15 residues. From germline, CDR1 is LGHNA and CDR2 YSLEER. V dropped 0 bases and J dropped 3; count of bases not matched to a gene: 0. The CDR3 nucleotides are TGCGCCAGCAGCCAAGAGACAGGGGGCTACAATGAGCAGTTCTTC. It encodes CASSQETGGYNEQFF.

This clone was observed a single time. This chain uses TRBV6-1 with TRBJ2-7; 8 bases fit TRBD1. Germline-derived CDR1 and CDR2 are MNHNS and SASEGT. The V segment lost 8 bases and the J segment 4 bases; nucleotides outside the gene matches: 10. This CDR3 has 14 amino acids. The CDR3 loop is CASQVTQGDYEQYF. In nucleotides, the CDR3 is TGTGCCAGCCAGGTGACACAGGGGGATTACGAGCAGTACTTC.

CDR3 sequence (DNA): TGTGCCAGCTCACCAGTAGGCCGGGATAACATTCAGTACTTC. Protein sequence: CASSPVGRDNIQYF. The chain uses TRBV18 and TRBJ2-4; possible D gene TRBD2, 5 bases. Between the trimmed V and J ends, which lost 2 bases and 7 bases, there was a span of 12 bases. Germline V lookup: CDR1 KGHSH, CDR2 LQKENI. The CDR3 has 14 amino acids.

The chain is built from TRBV6-5 and TRBJ1-2; D may be TRBD1 (5 bases). In germline, CDR1 is MNHEY, CDR2 SVGAGI. V lost 7 bases to trimming and J lost 4 bases, with 16 bases between them. The CDR3 totals 14 residues. CDR3 sequence: CASTTRVGSYGYTF. As DNA, the CDR3 is TGTGCCAGCACCACCAGGGTTGGCAGCTATGGCTACACCTTC.

CDR3 sequence reads: CASSLGSGGAYNEQFF. In nucleotides, the CDR3 is TGCGCCAGCAGCTTGGGAAGCGGGGGGGCCTACAATGAGCAGTTCTTC. The chain joins TRBV5-1 to TRBJ2-1; 10 bases match TRBD2. There are 16 residues in the CDR3. CDR1 and CDR2 (germline): SGHRS, YFSETQ. Losses at the gene ends were 0 bases for V and 2 bases for J; bases not matched to a gene: 2.

The CDR3: CASSPVPERNYEQYF. As DNA, the CDR3 is TGTGCCAGCAGCCCCGTCCCGGAGAGGAACTACGAGCAGTACTTC. The chain joins TRBV7-8 to TRBJ2-7; D is ambiguous. Germline loops: CDR1 SGHVS, CDR2 FQNEAQ. This CDR3 comprises 15 residues. V gave up 5 bases and J gave up 3 bases, with 17 bases separating them.

This clone was picked up a small number of times. V gene TRBV28 combines with J gene TRBJ2-2, with 7 bases lining up with TRBD1. V lost 3 bases and J lost 3; bases outside the gene matches: 4. This CDR3 region has 15 residues. Per germline, CDR1 MDHEN and CDR2 SYDVKM. The CDR3 protein is CASSFGDRDTGELFF. Here the CDR3 DNA reads TGTGCCAGCAGTTTTGGAGACAGGGACACCGGGGAGCTGTTTTTT.